Presented here are 9 T cell receptor beta chains from one specimen sequenced in a study of shared clonotypes between healthy human individuals. The assay was immunoSEQ multiplex PCR, and TCRdb's table has in-frame clones only and misses some. Seen here are 470,000 or so clones, 70% to 80% observed once, and the top ten hold approximately 12%. Material: PBMCs. These receptors were obtained from a woman in her forties in good health. Some clones in this sample may be carry-over from other donors' samples.

This chain uses TRBV30 with TRBJ2-3, with D perhaps assigned TRBD1 or TRBD2 (5 bases each). Trimming shortened V by 1 base and J by 0 bases, and 5 bases separated the two germline ends. CDR3 length equals 13 residues. Germline CDR1 reads GTSNPN; CDR2 reads SVGIG (reference sequence). The CDR3 DNA is TGTGCCTGGAGTGGGGACAGCACAGATACGCAGTATTTT. Its translation is CAWSGDSTDTQYF.

The DNA for the CDR3 is TGTGCCAGCAGCTCCTCCCAGGGACTGTATGGCTACACCTTC. This codes for CASSSSQGLYGYTF. The chain joins TRBV5-4 to TRBJ1-2, with D maybe TRBD1 (5 bases). The CDR3 totals 14 residues. V lost 3 bases and J 5 bases, leaving 14 bases between the germline ends. CDR1 SGHNT and CDR2 YYREEE come from the germline V gene (reference sequence). Based on the CDR3 plus reference TRBV5-4 and TRBJ1-2, the full variable domain is ETGVTQSPTHLIKTRGQQVTLRCSSQSGHNTVSWYQQALGQGPQFIFQYYREEENGRGNFPPRFSGLQFPNYSSELNVNALELDDSALYLCASSSSQGLYGYTFGSGTRLTVV.

This clone was observed once. The chain carries TRBV10-2 and TRBJ2-1, with TRBD1 identical over 7 bases. This CDR3 region has 12 residues. Germline CDR1 is WSHSY and CDR2 is SAAADI. V trimming: 11 bases; J trimming: 6 bases; junction bases outside the gene matches: 7. The CDR3 reads CAASDRANEQFF. CDR3 nucleotides: TGCGCCGCCTCCGACAGGGCCAATGAGCAGTTCTTC.

This chain uses TRBV7-9 with TRBJ2-3; D is ambiguous. Trimming removed 5 bases from V and 6 bases from J, with 21 bases in between. The CDR3 loop spans 16 amino acids. Looked up from germline, CDR1 is SEHNR and CDR2 is FQNEAQ (reference sequence). CDR3 coding DNA: TGTGCCAGCAGCCCCCGCGCCCAGGCGCTGTGGGATACGCAGTATTTT. This sequence encodes CASSPRAQALWDTQYF.

V usage is TRBV18 and J usage is TRBJ1-2, with D possibly matching TRBD1 (6 bases). The CDR3 spans 14 residues. The germline V gene has CDR1 KGHSH and CDR2 LQKENI. Trimming removed 3 bases from V and 4 bases from J, with 12 bases in between. The CDR3 sequence: CASSPGQPFYGYTF. In DNA form, the CDR3 reads TGTGCCAGCTCACCCGGACAGCCTTTCTATGGCTACACCTTC.

This rearrangement joins TRBV6-5 to TRBJ2-5; D call uncertain. The ends were cut back, 6 bases at V and 4 bases at J, with 12 bases in the middle. Germline V gene lookup returns CDR1 MNHEY and CDR2 SVGAGI. The CDR3 is 13 residues long. DNA for the CDR3: TGTGCCAGCAGCCAACAAGTTGGAGAGACCCAGTACTTC. Translation: CASSQQVGETQYF.

The rearrangement links TRBV7-9 to TRBJ2-1; TRBD2 matches at 8 bases. The CDR3 length is 16 residues. The germline V gene encodes CDR1 SEHNR and CDR2 FQNEAQ (reference sequence). Germline trimming cut 5 bases from V and 6 bases from J; bases unmatched to any gene: 12. The CDR3 bases are TGTGCCAGCAGCCGGGGTAGCGGGAACATGGGCAATGAGCAGTTCTTC. Translating gives CASSRGSGNMGNEQFF.

The rearrangement links TRBV28 to TRBJ2-7, with 8 bases fitting TRBD2. The germline gives CDR1 MDHEN, CDR2 SYDVKM. The CDR3 sequence is 14 residues long. V was clipped by 6 bases and J by 1 base; unmatched bases: 5. DNA for the CDR3: TGTGCCAGCAGGGGGACTAGACTATCCTACGAGCAGTACTTC. Translating it yields CASRGTRLSYEQYF.

The table lists this clone with a few counts. The chain recombines TRBV30 with TRBJ1-4, with TRBD1 as a possible D gene (6 bases). CDR3 length: 14 residues. V was shortened by 1 base and J by 7 bases, with 13 bases between the two germline ends. CDR1 and CDR2 from the germline V gene are GTSNPN and SVGIG (reference sequence). The CDR3 coding sequence is TGTGCCTGGAGTGAGGAGGGGGTTGGTGAAAAACTGTTTTTT. This codes for CAWSEEGVGEKLFF.